The 30 T cell receptor beta chains below were found in one sample sequenced in a study of T cells in pancreatic ductal adenocarcinoma. Some clones are missing from TCRdb's copy, which holds only in-frame ones; the method was immunoSEQ multiplex PCR. The sample records 85,000 to 120,000 clones, about 96% being singletons. Selected pancreatic ductal adenocarcinoma patients had undergone surgery without neoadjuvant therapy. The sequencing sample was made of PBMCs. The receptor set was obtained from a human donor with pancreatic ductal adenocarcinoma.

This chain connects TRBV4-1 to TRBJ1-4, with D unclear. Per the germline V gene, CDR1 is MGHRA and CDR2 is YSYEKL. The CDR3 has 15 residues. The germline V and J ends were trimmed by 3 bases and 0 bases, with 8 bases remaining between them. CDR3 loop: CASSQTGTTNEKLFF. Here the CDR3 DNA reads TGCGCCAGCAGCCAGACGGGGACAACTAATGAAAAACTGTTTTTT.

The chain links TRBV7-9 to TRBJ2-2, with 7 positions matching TRBD2. Germline V gene sequence: CDR1 SEHNR, CDR2 FQNEAQ (reference sequence). This CDR3 spans 18 amino acids. Losses at the gene ends were 0 bases for V and 2 bases for J; bases not matched to a gene: 9. CDR3 DNA: TGTGCCAGCAGCTTAGCGGGGGGGGAACCCTTTAACACCGGGGAGCTGTTTTTT. As protein: CASSLAGGEPFNTGELFF.

This clone has only one observation. The CDR3 DNA reads TGTGCCAGCAGCCGCCTGGGACAGACGAACACTGAAGCTTTCTTT. Translating it yields CASSRLGQTNTEAFF. The chain is built from TRBV4-2 and TRBJ1-1, with TRBD1 matching over 7 bases. The CDR3 is made up of 15 amino acids. The trim removed 4 bases at V and 1 base at J, leaving 6 bases unmatched. The germline V gene encodes CDR1 LGHNA and CDR2 YNFKEQ.

V usage is TRBV19 and J usage is TRBJ1-5; D might be TRBD1 (5 bases). Germline V lookup: CDR1 LNHDA, CDR2 SQIVND (reference sequence). With 1 base removed from V and 7 bases from J, the gap between germline ends came to 11 bases. The CDR3 length is 14 residues. CDR3 residues: CASSIAGGGQPQHF. The CDR3 DNA sequence: TGTGCCAGTAGTATAGCAGGTGGGGGGCAGCCCCAGCATTTT. The whole variable domain, remainder taken from reference TRBV19 and TRBJ1-5, is DGGITQSPKYLFRKEGQNVTLSCEQNLNHDAMYWYRQDPGQGLRLIYYSQIVNDFQKGDIAEGYSVSREKKESFPLTVTSAQKNPTAFYLCASSIAGGGQPQHFGDGTRLSIL.

The genes are TRBV28 and TRBJ1-5; 10 nucleotides line up with TRBD1. The germline V gene has CDR1 MDHEN and CDR2 SYDVKM. V was clipped by 2 bases and J by 6 bases; unmatched bases: 7. The CDR3 covers 16 residues. The CDR3 DNA reads TGTGCCAGCAGTTTAGGCGGACAGGGGGTTGGTCAGCCCCAGCATTTT. The encoded protein is CASSLGGQGVGQPQHF.

This chain joins TRBV4-2 and TRBJ2-2; D gene ambiguous. V lost 0 bases and J 9 bases, leaving 11 bases between the germline ends. Germline V gene data show CDR1 as LGHNA and CDR2 as YNFKEQ. The CDR3 is 14 residues long. The CDR3 sequence: CASSQDLPGRELFF. The CDR3, as DNA: TGTGCCAGCAGCCAAGATCTACCCGGTAGGGAGCTGTTTTTT.

This chain uses TRBV30 with TRBJ2-2; 10 nucleotides line up with TRBD1. J lost 7 bases, V lost 2 bases, and 4 bases had no gene match. The CDR3 spans 14 residues. Germline V gives CDR1 GTSNPN, CDR2 SVGIG (reference sequence). CDR3 coding DNA: TGTGCCTGGAGTAGAGGACAGGGGGTCGGGGAGCTGTTTTTT. Translated, it gives CAWSRGQGVGELFF.

This clone was seen only a few times. This chain uses TRBV6-1 with TRBJ2-7; no clear D. The V gene lost 1 base and the J gene lost 4 bases, with 8 bases spanning the gap. The CDR3 totals 13 residues. CDR1 MNHNS and CDR2 SASEGT come from the germline V gene. This CDR3 is CASSEGSFYEQYF. DNA for the CDR3: TGTGCCAGCAGTGAAGGTTCCTTTTACGAGCAGTACTTC.

The rearrangement uses TRBV28 and TRBJ1-3; TRBD1 matches at 7 bases. Germline V lookup: CDR1 MDHEN, CDR2 SYDVKM. The CDR3 length is 14 residues. The V gene end was trimmed by 3 bases and the J gene end by 2 bases; junction bases not matched to a gene: 1. The CDR3 loop reads CASSLQGAGNTIYF. CDR3 in DNA: TGTGCCAGCAGTTTGCAGGGGGCTGGAAACACCATATATTTT. The full variable domain, with the rest looked up from reference TRBV28 and TRBJ1-3, is DVKVTQSSRYLVKRTGEKVFLECVQDMDHENMFWYRQDPGLGLRLIYFSYDVKMKEKGDIPEGYSVSREKKERFSLILESASTNQTSMYLCASSLQGAGNTIYFGEGSWLTVV.

This clone was seen once. This chain uses TRBV5-4 with TRBJ2-7; tentative D call: TRBD1 (5 bases). V shed 2 bases and J shed 5 bases, with 8 bases lying between them. This CDR3 is built from 12 residues. Germline lookup yields CDR1 SGHNT and CDR2 YYREEE (reference sequence). The DNA for the CDR3 is TGTGCCAGCAGCTTTGACAGACACGAGCAGTACTTC. Amino acids: CASSFDRHEQYF.

V gene TRBV10-3 combines with J gene TRBJ1-4, with D perhaps matching TRBD1 (5 bases). There are 15 residues in the CDR3. CDR1 and CDR2 (germline): ENHRY, SYGVKD. The V end lost 2 bases, the J end lost 8 bases, and 15 bases lay between the germline ends. The CDR3 region is CAISEARGVSEKLFF. CDR3 in DNA: TGTGCCATCAGTGAGGCCCGGGGGGTGAGCGAAAAACTGTTTTTT.

The gene calls are TRBV5-1 and TRBJ2-3; TRBD1 agrees at 7 bases. Losses at the gene ends were 4 bases for V and 1 base for J; bases not matched to a gene: 6. Germline loops: CDR1 SGHRS, CDR2 YFSETQ. CDR3 length equals 15 residues. The CDR3 reads CASSTQGFGTDTQYF. In nucleotides, the CDR3 is TGCGCCAGCAGCACACAGGGGTTCGGCACAGATACGCAGTATTTT.

This clone has only one observation. The chain links TRBV6-1 to TRBJ2-2; 10 nucleotides align to TRBD2. Germline V gives CDR1 MNHNS, CDR2 SASEGT. Losses at the gene ends were 6 bases for V and 5 bases for J; bases not matched to a gene: 6. The length of the CDR3 is 15 residues. CDR3 residues: CASSPGLAETGELFF. DNA of the CDR3: TGTGCCAGCAGCCCAGGACTAGCGGAGACCGGGGAGCTGTTTTTT.

The chain combines TRBV2 with TRBJ2-3, with D possibly matching TRBD2 (5 bases). The length of the CDR3 is 13 residues. Trimming removed 8 bases at V and 4 bases at J, with 13 bases between. The germline V gene encodes CDR1 SNHLY and CDR2 FYNNEI. The CDR3 loop is CASRPGYPDTQYF. In DNA form, the CDR3 reads TGTGCCAGCCGGCCGGGGTACCCAGATACGCAGTATTTT.

The CDR3 protein is CASSFEGGGYTF. CDR3 nucleotide sequence: TGTGCCAGCAGTTTCGAGGGAGGTGGCTACACCTTC. The chain links TRBV28 to TRBJ1-2; D call uncertain. The CDR3 loop spans 12 amino acids. CDR1 and CDR2 from the germline V gene are MDHEN and SYDVKM. The ends were cut back, 3 bases at V and 7 bases at J, with 9 bases in the middle.

V and J are TRBV9 and TRBJ1-1; 7 positions match TRBD1. CDR1 and CDR2 (germline): SGDLS, YYNGEE. The trim removed 0 bases at V and 0 bases at J, leaving 5 bases unmatched. CDR3 length equals 16 residues. CDR3 sequence: CASSVAPTGVNTEAFF. The DNA for the CDR3 is TGTGCCAGCAGCGTAGCTCCAACAGGGGTGAACACTGAAGCTTTCTTT.

The rearrangement links TRBV4-2 to TRBJ2-7, with 7 positions matching TRBD2. The CDR3 runs to 15 residues. Germline loops: CDR1 LGHNA, CDR2 YNFKEQ. V lost 2 bases, J lost 2 bases, and 6 bases stayed unmatched. In DNA form, the CDR3 reads TGTGCCAGCAGCCAAAGAGCGGGATACGCCTACGAGCAGTACTTC. Its protein is CASSQRAGYAYEQYF.

The J gene is TRBJ2-1, the V gene TRBV9; 9 bases align to TRBD2. Looked up from germline, CDR1 is SGDLS and CDR2 is YYNGEE. The CDR3 sequence is 18 residues long. The trim removed 3 bases at V and 1 base at J, leaving 11 bases unmatched. This chain's CDR3 is CASSASRSGSFSYNEQFF. CDR3 nucleotides: TGTGCCAGCAGCGCGAGCCGTAGCGGGAGTTTTTCCTACAATGAGCAGTTCTTC.

CDR3 region: CASSETVLYNEQFF. The CDR3 coding sequence is TGCGCCAGCAGTGAAACGGTTCTATACAATGAGCAGTTCTTC. The rearrangement links TRBV10-1 to TRBJ2-1; D not resolved. With 3 bases removed from V and 4 bases from J, the gap between germline ends came to 10 bases. The CDR3 length is 14 residues. The germline V gene encodes CDR1 WNHNN and CDR2 SYGVQD (reference sequence).

This clone was observed a single time. The rearrangement links TRBV7-2 to TRBJ2-7; 9 bases are shared with TRBD1. Germline V CDR1 and CDR2: SGHTA, FQGNSA. Trimming removed 4 bases from V and 4 bases from J; junction bases left unmatched: 5. This CDR3 is 14 amino acids long. CDR3 residues: CASSYGTGQYEQYF. The CDR3 coding sequence is TGTGCCAGCAGCTACGGGACAGGGCAATACGAGCAGTACTTC. The variable domain in full, with the rest retrieved from reference TRBV7-2 and TRBJ2-7, is GAGVSQSPSNKVTEKGKDVELRCDPISGHTALYWYRQSLGQGLEFLIYFQGNSAPDKSGLPSDRFSAERTGGSVSTLTIQRTQQEDSAVYLCASSYGTGQYEQYFGPGTRLTVT.

The rearrangement joins TRBV29-1 to TRBJ2-3, with D possibly matching TRBD2 (6 bases). Deletions cut 1 base from V and 3 bases from J, with 23 bases between. The CDR3 runs to 18 residues. Germline values: CDR1 SQVTM, CDR2 ANQGSEA. CDR3 loop: CSVEGGVRGRFGTDTQYF. Here the CDR3 DNA reads TGCAGCGTTGAAGGGGGGGTTAGGGGTCGGTTTGGTACAGATACGCAGTATTTT.

The chain couples TRBV6-6 to TRBJ2-2; maybe TRBD1 (5 bases). The CDR3 sequence is 15 residues long. Germline lookup yields CDR1 MNHNY and CDR2 SVGAGI (reference sequence). V was pared by 3 bases and J by 1 base, with 9 bases between. This CDR3 reads CASSYPGQNTGELFF. DNA of the CDR3: TGTGCCAGCAGTTATCCAGGACAGAACACCGGGGAGCTGTTTTTT.

This clone was detected only once. The chain employs TRBV28 and TRBJ1-5; 9 bases fit TRBD1. V lost 5 bases, J lost 7 bases, and 6 bases stayed unmatched. Looked up from germline, CDR1 is MDHEN and CDR2 is SYDVKM. The CDR3 totals 14 residues. The CDR3 nucleotides are TGTGCCAGCAGTCCGGGGACAGGGTTCCAGCCCCAGCATTTT. As protein: CASSPGTGFQPQHF.

The rearrangement joins TRBV23-1 to TRBJ2-7; D unclear. TRBV23-1 is assigned to the ORF class and has an uncertain function. Trimming took off 0 bases at V and 6 bases at J, with 12 bases between the two ends. The CDR3 length is 14 residues. The CDR3 loop reads CASSQSEWVLEQYF. In DNA form, the CDR3 reads TGCGCCAGCAGTCAATCGGAGTGGGTTCTCGAGCAGTACTTC.

This clone appeared once. The genes are TRBV29-1 and TRBJ2-5, with D perhaps TRBD2 (5 bases). The CDR3 totals 13 residues. V shed 6 bases and J shed 5 bases, with 16 bases lying between them. CDR1 is SQVTM and CDR2 is ANQGSEA in the germline V gene. The CDR3 here is CSVDRTGWETQYF. The CDR3 coding sequence is TGCAGCGTGGACCGGACGGGATGGGAGACCCAGTACTTC.

V and J are TRBV6-1 and TRBJ2-7; D gene ambiguous. CDR3 size: 15 residues. Germline V gives CDR1 MNHNS, CDR2 SASEGT. Trimming removed 6 bases at V and 3 bases at J, with 18 bases between. The chain's CDR3 is CASRNSHSAFYEQYF. In nucleotides, the CDR3 is TGTGCCAGCAGGAACAGCCATTCCGCCTTCTACGAGCAGTACTTC.

V gene TRBV15 combines with J gene TRBJ2-6; no firm D call. The V gene's germline CDR1 is LNHNV and CDR2 YYDKDF (reference sequence). This CDR3 region has 17 residues. The V end was cut by 1 base, the J end by 0 bases, with 10 bases between. CDR3 in amino acids: CATSRVTVHSGANVLTF. In DNA, the CDR3 is TGTGCCACCAGCAGAGTTACGGTTCACTCTGGGGCCAACGTCCTGACTTTC.

The chain recombines TRBV6-6 with TRBJ2-1; TRBD2 might be the D (6 bases). Between the trimmed V and J ends, which lost 2 bases and 3 bases, there was a span of 11 bases. CDR3 length: 15 residues. Per the germline V gene, CDR1 is MNHNY and CDR2 is SVGAGI (reference sequence). CDR3 sequence: CASSYGTPNYNEQFF. CDR3 in DNA: TGTGCCAGCAGTTACGGGACTCCGAACTACAATGAGCAGTTCTTC.

This chain connects TRBV18 to TRBJ2-3; D remains ambiguous. V was cut by 1 base and J by 8 bases, with 16 bases left in between. Germline V lookup: CDR1 KGHSH, CDR2 LQKENI. CDR3 size: 15 residues. The CDR3 protein is CASSPLVTGGTTQYF. CDR3 bases: TGTGCCAGCTCACCACTCGTCACGGGTGGTACTACGCAGTATTTT.

The chain uses TRBV4-3 and TRBJ1-5; TRBD1 agrees at 11 bases. Germline loops: CDR1 LGHNA, CDR2 YSLEER. The CDR3 consists of 15 residues. V dropped 4 bases and J dropped 4; count of bases not matched to a gene: 3. The CDR3 nucleotides are TGCGCCAGCAGCCTGGGGACAGGGGGGAATCAGCCCCAGCATTTT. Translating gives CASSLGTGGNQPQHF.